This record concerns one TCR beta chain sequence. The antigen it binds to is not known. It has no much larger one-base neighbor in the sample; base qualities were not kept. The meaning of the sample's time point label: cycle 2 day 1 (C2D1) of nivolumab. Relapse after autologous stem cell transplantation had occurred in all trial patients, and cohorts A, B and C were distinguished by prior brentuximab vedotin exposure. The trial cohort was composed of about 60 patients with relapsed/refractory classical Hodgkin lymphoma, for whom complete response, partial response or progressive disease was recorded as best overall response. In the multi-cohort phase II CheckMate 205 trial, trial patients received single-agent nivolumab. An independent review committee assessed best overall response using the 2007 International Working Group response criteria. PBMCs from the trial were collected at three points: immediately before nivolumab initiation (C1D1), and during therapy at cycle 2 day 1 and cycle 4 day 1. Peripheral blood was collected in 8 mL Vacutainer Cell Preparation Tubes, from which PBMCs were isolated by centrifugation and then cryopreserved.

The entry originates in a study of PD-1 blockade in classical Hodgkin lymphoma (dated by TCRdb to 2018 to 2020). Study-level background: Nivolumab dosing was 3 mg/kg intravenously every 2 weeks, continuing until either disease progression or unacceptable toxicity. The study used TCR beta sequencing and CyTOF to define a peripheral blood immune signature of response to PD-1 blockade in classical Hodgkin lymphoma. Paper-wide results and their limitations: Patients starting nivolumab less than 1 year after ASCT had lower diversity and were excluded from later analyses to avoid confounding by immune reconstitution. Baseline diversity similar to that of newly diagnosed patients was observed in trial patients achieving complete response, whereas significantly lower diversity was observed in partial responders and progressors. A significant rise by C4D1 was seen in CD4+ but not CD8+ TCR diversity (p=0.0027 vs p=0.16), with the rise being most apparent in complete responders (p=0.02). The study covered only a single clinical trial cohort, and the causes of the repertoire differences, possibly disease activity or prior therapy, were still not defined. Baseline TCR diversity was reported to be lower in newly diagnosed patients than in healthy donors, and even lower in relapsed/refractory patients.

The Qiagen DNeasy kit was used to extract genomic DNA both from unsorted PBMCs and from the negatively selected CD4+ and CD8+ fractions. Amplification of TCR beta CDR3 regions was done by immunoSEQ multiplex PCR with primers that anneal to V and J segments. A synthetic immune receptor repertoire was used to minimize amplification bias, and any residual bias was removed computationally once sequencing was done. On the authors' methods: Custom Python scripts were used to quantify repertoire diversity as the Shannon entropy index. The unsorted, CD4+ and CD8+ repertoires were each analyzed separately, with the exception of combined analyses, where CD4+ and CD8+ sequences were merged in silico. Clonal expansion was defined as at least a 2-fold frequency increase after treatment relative to C1D1, with a pseudocount of 0.5 for undetected baseline clones. Clones with 0 or 1 copy at C1D1 were defined as singleton clones, while clones with 2 or more copies were defined as non-singleton clones. Clones expanded in unsorted samples were labelled as CD4+, CD8+ or unknown by matching protein sequences in sorted samples from the same patient. Wilcoxon tests on paired samples were used to test changes in diversity from C1D1 to C4D1. TCRdb mirrors the immuneACCESS table, restricted to in-frame sequences. Some clones are absent from its copies; in checked studies, under half trace to an unresolved V gene, and the reason for the others is unknown. V, J and clone size are taken as reported in that table, and D and trimming were inferred from the DNA itself. The sample has about 23,000 clones on record, over 70% of them singletons. The ten most abundant clones make up 17% of the sample.

CDR1 is given as SGHNT and CDR2 as YYREEE, both from the germline V gene (reference sequence). V lost 4 bases and J lost 3 bases, and the count of bases not matched to a germline gene is 7. The CDR3, from cysteine to phenylalanine, totals 14 residues. Of all the DNA, just the CDR3 is kept, 42 bases in frame from base 1. The specimen was peripheral blood mononuclear cells (PBMCs), collected before the second cycle of nivolumab. The origin of this receptor is a human donor with classical Hodgkin lymphoma. The receptor chain draws on TRBV5-4 and TRBJ2-7, with TRBD1 matching 7 junction bases. CDR3 protein: CASSTPQGNYEQYF. In nucleotide form, the sequence is TGTGCCAGCAGCACGCCACAGGGGAACTACGAGCAGTACTTC.